This TCR beta chain is drawn from a study of graft-versus-host responses after intestinal transplantation. For the study at large: Multivisceral, liver-intestinal, or isolated intestinal transplants were received by the recipients. Every recipient underwent anti-thymocyte globulin induction, then tacrolimus and steroids for roughly 3 years.

As concerns this clone: Antigen specificity is unknown.

Profiling relied on immunoSEQ multiplex PCR, and the TCRdb table lists in-frame clones only, not all of them. The sample includes tens of thousands of clones, around three quarters of them seen just once. Lamina propria and intraepithelial lymphocytes were released by processing graft tissue. The V end was cut by 8 bases, the J end by 7 bases, with 12 bases between. Germline V gives CDR1 SNHLY, CDR2 FYNNEI. The CDR3 totals 12 residues. Study-level points and caveats: HvG clone declines early post-transplant were associated with peak circulating GvH levels. The presence of high graft-versus-host to host-versus-graft clonal ratios in allografts characterized patients with graft-donor T cell macrochimerism.

This clonotype was obtained from a human patient who received an intestinal transplant, so some T cells may come from the graft donor. Sequencing used ileum tissue, obtained 12 days after intestinal transplant. This rearrangement joins TRBV2 to TRBJ2-1; tentative D call: TRBD1 (5 bases). The CDR3 coding sequence is TGTGCCAGCCCGACGCCAGGGAATGAGCAGTTCTTC. It specifies CASPTPGNEQFF.